The 11 T cell receptor beta chains below all came from one sample that was sequenced in a study of CD8+CD57+ T cells in acquired aplastic anemia. Genomic DNA, the template, was used for profiling of the TCR beta VDJ and CDR3. TCRdb called the reads again in MiXCR, with one record for every CDR3 protein. The sample shows roughly 180,000 distinct CDR3 sequences, approximately 46% of them seen only once. The specimen was sorted CD4+, CD8+, or CD8+CD57+ T cells (not recorded which) from PBMCs. All receptors derive from a human donor in good health.

A note on this clonotype: A junction end diverges from the germline sequence, so it may reflect a read error. CDR3: CATSRDQGATEASF. In nucleotides, the CDR3 is TGTGCCACCAGCAGAGATCAGGGGGCCACTGAGGCTTCCTTT. This chain uses TRBV15 with TRBJ1-1, with 8 bases aligning to TRBD1. CDR3 length: 14 residues. Germline CDR1 reads LNHNV; CDR2 reads YYDKDF (reference sequence).

The chain uses TRBV15 and TRBJ1-6, with D possibly being TRBD1 (5 bases). V lost 0 bases and J lost 1, with 13 bases in between. Germline V lookup: CDR1 LNHNV, CDR2 YYDKDF (reference sequence). The length of the CDR3 is 18 residues. This chain's CDR3 is CATSRDKGLGSYNSPLHF. DNA of the CDR3: TGTGCCACCAGCAGAGACAAGGGGTTGGGGTCCTATAATTCACCCCTCCACTTT.

In its sample, this clonotype was seen many times. The chain combines TRBV20-1 with TRBJ1-2; 7 nucleotides match TRBD1. With 3 bases clipped from V and 0 bases from J, the junction kept 4 bases outside the gene matches. This CDR3 comprises 14 residues. Germline V gene sequence: CDR1 DFQATT, CDR2 SNEGSKA (reference sequence). CDR3 region: CSASLQGTNYGYTF. CDR3 coding DNA: TGCAGTGCTAGCCTACAGGGGACTAACTATGGCTACACCTTC.

Many counts were recorded for this clonotype. The J gene is TRBJ2-5, the V gene TRBV20-1; D may be TRBD1 or TRBD2 (5 bases each). The CDR3 loop spans 15 amino acids. The ends were cut back, 0 bases at V and 0 bases at J, with 11 bases in the middle. Germline V CDR1 and CDR2: DFQATT, SNEGSKA (reference sequence). The CDR3 DNA sequence: TGCAGTGCTAGAGACGGGACGAACAACCAAGAGACCCAGTACTTC. Its protein product is CSARDGTNNQETQYF.

Regarding this clonotype: One end of the junction varies from germline; a read error may be responsible. The V and J genes are TRBV10-3 and TRBJ2-7; D gene uncertain. The germline V gene has CDR1 ENHRY and CDR2 SYGVKD. This CDR3 is built from 13 residues. CDR3 DNA: TGTGCCGTCAGTGAATTACCGGGTCTCGAGCAGTACTTC. It translates to CAVSELPGLEQYF.

This clonotype was counted at least ten times. V usage is TRBV6-4 and J usage is TRBJ1-1, with TRBD1 identical over 7 bases. CDR1 MRHNA and CDR2 SNTAGT come from the germline V gene. V was clipped by 5 bases and J by 1 base; unmatched bases: 7. This CDR3 contains 15 residues. Here the CDR3 reads CASSPTGAPNTEAFF. In DNA, the CDR3 is TGTGCCAGCAGTCCCACAGGGGCCCCGAACACTGAAGCTTTCTTT.

The genes are TRBV10-3 and TRBJ2-3, with 7 bases matching TRBD2. There are 15 residues in the CDR3. The junction had 5 bases not matched to a gene; V was cut back by 3 bases and J by 2 bases. Germline CDR1 ENHRY, CDR2 SYGVKD. CDR3 loop: CAISERRGFTDTQYF. CDR3 coding DNA: TGTGCCATCAGTGAAAGGCGGGGGTTCACAGATACGCAGTATTTT.

The genes are TRBV5-1 and TRBJ2-2, with a possible D match to TRBD2 (5 bases). The CDR3 is made up of 17 amino acids. Germline assignment: CDR1 SGHRS and CDR2 YFSETQ. Trimming took 2 bases from V and 4 from J, leaving 18 bases between them. CDR3 sequence reads: CASSLAGASGPTGELFF. CDR3 bases: TGCGCCAGCAGCTTAGCCGGAGCCAGCGGCCCCACCGGGGAGCTGTTTTTT.

The rearrangement uses TRBV10-3 and TRBJ1-4; D is perhaps TRBD1 (5 bases). In germline, CDR1 is ENHRY, CDR2 SYGVKD. Deletions cut 2 bases from V and 4 bases from J, with 8 bases between. This CDR3 has 14 residues. CDR3 in amino acids: CAISEPGNNEKLFF. In nucleotides, the CDR3 is TGTGCCATCAGTGAGCCAGGGAATAATGAAAAACTGTTTTTT.

CDR3 protein: CSARGTNEKLFF. The CDR3 DNA sequence: TGCAGTGCTAGGGGGACTAATGAAAAACTGTTTTTT. V gene TRBV20-1 combines with J gene TRBJ1-4; D call uncertain. Between the trimmed V and J ends, which lost 3 bases and 2 bases, there was a span of 4 bases. Per the germline V gene, CDR1 is DFQATT and CDR2 is SNEGSKA (reference sequence). The CDR3 sequence is 12 residues long.

The chain has TRBV19 and TRBJ1-1, with D unresolved. Germline CDR1 LNHDA, CDR2 SQIVND (reference sequence). The CDR3 covers 13 residues. V was clipped by 3 bases and J by 2 bases, with 7 bases between them. The CDR3: CASSIKFNTEAFF. The CDR3 nucleotides read TGTGCCAGTAGTATTAAGTTTAACACTGAAGCTTTCTTT.